The subject of this entry is one T cell receptor (beta chain). Mismatch with germline at one junction end may stem from a read error. Profiling relied on immunoSEQ multiplex PCR, and the TCRdb table lists in-frame clones only, not all of them. The sample lists about 190,000 clones, about 85% occurring once. The sample is drawn from a study of blood T cell repertoires in COVID-19. CDR1 is SQVTM and CDR2 is ANQGSEA in the germline V gene. There are 10 residues in the CDR3. The rearrangement joins TRBV29-1 to TRBJ2-5, with TRBD1 matching over 10 bases. Sample: peripheral blood. The TCR originated in a man aged 25 to 40 with acute or convalescent COVID-19. CDR3 region: CSADDRGQDF. The CDR3 DNA follows: TGCAGCGCCGACGACAGGGGGCAAGACTTC.